This T cell receptor beta chain was recorded in a study of T cells after yellow fever vaccination. This clonotype was counted between two and nine times. No antigen is known for it. Study-wide points: The bulk population could contribute abundant contaminating clonotypes to FACS-sorted repertoires. Reappearing after the booster were most of the clones from primary vaccination (about 96% CD4, 85% to 90% CD8).

Making TCR cDNA involved 5'RACE template switching, which added UMIs and a universal primer site. TCRdb itself ran the 5' RACE reads through MiXCR, one entry per CDR3 protein. The sample shows about 320,000 distinct CDR3 sequences, roughly 7% of them seen only once. The germline CDR1 and CDR2 sequences are SGHRS and YFSETQ. V trimming: 1 base; J trimming: 0 bases; junction bases outside the gene matches: 5. The CDR3 sequence is 17 residues long. The specimen comprised PBMCs, sampled approximately 40 days after the first yellow fever vaccination. The chain couples TRBV5-1 to TRBJ2-2, with 8 bases that match TRBD2. The clonotype was recovered from a man aged 18 to 29 who received the YFV17D yellow fever vaccine. The CDR3 coding sequence is TGCGCCAGCAGCTTGTCCCAAGCGGGGGCGAACACCGGGGAGCTGTTTTTT. Translating it yields CASSLSQAGANTGELFF.